These 19 T cell receptor beta chains were sequenced from one sample in a study of shared clonotypes between healthy human individuals. Sequenced by immunoSEQ multiplex PCR; TCRdb stores in-frame clones only, minus some. The sample carries approximately 640,000 clones, about 78% recorded once. The specimen sequenced was memory CD4+ T cells sorted from blood. Described subset: CD45RA-negative fraction. The receptors originated from a woman aged 30 to 39 in good health.

On this clone: The sample carries other DNA sequences with the same CDR3. The chain links TRBV5-1 to TRBJ2-7, with TRBD1 identical over 11 bases. The CDR3 spans 14 residues. Germline trimming cut 4 bases from V and 6 bases from J; bases unmatched to any gene: 6. Per the germline V gene, CDR1 is SGHRS and CDR2 is YFSETQ. The CDR3: CASSPGTGGLEQYF. The CDR3 DNA reads TGCGCCAGCAGCCCTGGGACAGGGGGACTCGAGCAGTACTTC.

This chain connects TRBV5-1 to TRBJ2-1, with 9 bases lining up with TRBD2. CDR1 SGHRS and CDR2 YFSETQ come from the germline V gene. V shed 6 bases, J shed 7 bases, and the junction held 11 bases outside the gene matches. The CDR3 runs to 15 residues. CDR3 coding DNA: TGCGCCAGCACCGTAGATAGCACTAGCGGGAATGAGCAGTTCTTC. Translated: CASTVDSTSGNEQFF.

V gene TRBV5-4 combines with J gene TRBJ2-1, with TRBD2 identical over 7 bases. Losses at the gene ends were 0 bases for V and 3 bases for J; bases not matched to a gene: 3. Germline V gene data show CDR1 as SGHNT and CDR2 as YYREEE (reference sequence). This CDR3 is built from 15 residues. The CDR3 here is CASSLDPSGYNEQFF. As DNA, the CDR3 is TGTGCCAGCAGCTTGGACCCTAGCGGCTACAATGAGCAGTTCTTC.

The V and J genes are TRBV2 and TRBJ2-7, with TRBD1 as a possible D gene (6 bases). CDR3 length equals 11 residues. Trimming cost V 7 bases and J 5 bases, with 9 bases left between them. Germline CDR1 SNHLY, CDR2 FYNNEI. The CDR3: CASKQGNEQYF. The CDR3 DNA follows: TGTGCCAGCAAACAGGGCAACGAGCAGTACTTC.

The chain uses TRBV7-9 and TRBJ1-1; maybe TRBD1 (6 bases). Germline V CDR1 and CDR2: SEHNR, FQNEAQ (reference sequence). The CDR3 totals 13 residues. Trimming pared 6 bases from V and 11 bases from J, leaving 19 bases between. CDR3 loop: CASSLTGLLGAFF. The DNA for the CDR3 is TGTGCCAGCAGTTTGACAGGTCTTCTGGGGGCTTTCTTT.

The rearrangement uses TRBV4-1 and TRBJ2-3, with 7 nucleotides matching TRBD1. Germline V lookup: CDR1 MGHRA, CDR2 YSYEKL. CDR3 size: 16 residues. Unmatched junction bases numbered 8, after V lost 2 bases and J lost 3 bases. The CDR3 reads CASSQRRQGLTDTQYF. CDR3 bases: TGCGCCAGCAGCCAACGAAGACAGGGTCTAACAGATACGCAGTATTTT.

The chain links TRBV28 to TRBJ1-5, with D unresolved. This CDR3 is 15 amino acids long. The V and J ends lost 5 bases and 0 bases respectively, with 11 bases between them. Per the germline V gene, CDR1 is MDHEN and CDR2 is SYDVKM. CDR3 residues: CASSLRRFSNQPQHF. CDR3 DNA sequence: TGTGCCAGCAGTCTTCGACGATTTAGCAATCAGCCCCAGCATTTT.

Details on this clone: With a far larger clone one base away, a read error is the likely cause. This sample also contains other DNA sequences that code for the same CDR3. The chain has TRBV6-1 and TRBJ2-2; tentatively, D is TRBD1 (5 bases). Germline V gene data show CDR1 as MNHNS and CDR2 as SASEGT. The CDR3 is 14 amino acids. DNA for the CDR3: TGTGCCAGCACAGGCAGGGCCAACACCGGAGAGCTGTTTTTT. Protein product: CASTGRANTGELFF.

The V and J genes are TRBV7-2 and TRBJ2-7; 10 bases agree with TRBD2. CDR3 length equals 13 residues. Germline CDR1 is SGHTA and CDR2 is FQGNSA. The trim removed 6 bases at V and 5 bases at J, leaving 4 bases unmatched. In DNA form, the CDR3 reads TGTGCCAGCAGTCGTACTAGCGGGGACGAGCAGTACTTC. The encoded protein is CASSRTSGDEQYF.

This sequence joins TRBV7-9 and TRBJ1-3; D is uncertain. Per germline, CDR1 SEHNR and CDR2 FQNEAQ (reference sequence). This CDR3 has 16 residues. Trimming took 5 bases from V and 2 from J, leaving 16 bases between them. CDR3 region: CASSVSRSEAGNTIYF. DNA of the CDR3: TGTGCCAGCAGCGTCTCGCGGTCGGAAGCTGGAAACACCATATATTTT.

This clone was detected only once. V usage is TRBV28 and J usage is TRBJ2-7; weak D call: TRBD1 (6 bases). V lost 5 bases to trimming and J lost 2 bases, with 7 bases between them. Germline V CDR1 and CDR2: MDHEN, SYDVKM. The CDR3 has 12 residues. The CDR3 DNA sequence: TGTGCCAGCAGTACAGGGACCTACGAGCAGTACTTC. Residues: CASSTGTYEQYF.

The rearrangement uses TRBV7-3 and TRBJ2-2; unclear D gene. Germline CDR1 and CDR2: SGHTA and FQGTGA. The CDR3 is 15 residues long. V was clipped by 1 base and J by 2 bases, with 8 bases between them. The CDR3 DNA is TGTGCCAGCAGCTTAAAGGCCTCCAACACCGGGGAGCTGTTTTTT. Its translation is CASSLKASNTGELFF.

The chain carries TRBV29-1 and TRBJ2-1, with 8 bases aligning to TRBD1. The CDR3 is made up of 14 amino acids. The V gene's germline CDR1 is SQVTM and CDR2 ANQGSEA. V shed 3 bases and J 7 bases; nucleotides not matched to a gene: 8. Written as DNA, the CDR3 is TGCAGCGTTGACAGACAGGGGATAAGGAATGAGCAGTTCTTC. Amino acid sequence: CSVDRQGIRNEQFF.

The V gene is TRBV19, the J gene TRBJ1-2, with 7 bases identical to TRBD1. Germline loops: CDR1 LNHDA, CDR2 SQIVND (reference sequence). The CDR3 consists of 13 residues. Trimming removed 5 bases from V and 13 bases from J; junction bases left unmatched: 13. The CDR3 here is CASSASRQGKGTF. As DNA, the CDR3 is TGTGCCAGTAGTGCCTCGAGACAGGGAAAAGGCACCTTC.

This chain connects TRBV29-1 to TRBJ2-7, with TRBD1 matching over 9 bases. The CDR3 has 14 residues. Germline loops: CDR1 SQVTM, CDR2 ANQGSEA. Trimming took 1 base from V and 2 from J; bases not matched to a gene: 3. The CDR3 loop is CSVEVTGGAYEQYF. CDR3 nucleotides: TGCAGCGTTGAAGTCACAGGGGGCGCCTACGAGCAGTACTTC.

This chain joins TRBV15 and TRBJ1-1; no reliable D call. CDR3 size: 16 residues. Trimming left V 0 bases short and J 0 bases short, with 11 bases between. The germline CDR1 and CDR2 sequences are LNHNV and YYDKDF (reference sequence). The CDR3 coding sequence is TGTGCCACCAGCAGAGATCTCTCGGTGATGAACACTGAAGCTTTCTTT. Its protein is CATSRDLSVMNTEAFF.

The rearrangement uses TRBV2 and TRBJ1-2; 7 nucleotides line up with TRBD1. The CDR3 has 12 residues. Per germline, CDR1 SNHLY and CDR2 FYNNEI. After removal of 5 bases from V and 5 bases from J, the junction contained 2 bases not matched to a gene. The DNA for the CDR3 is TGTGCCAGCAGTCCGGGACAGTATGGCTACACCTTC. This encodes CASSPGQYGYTF.

The gene calls are TRBV5-1 and TRBJ2-6; the match to TRBD1 covers 7 bases. The CDR3 runs 15 residues. With V trimmed by 4 bases and J by 4 bases, 5 bases remained unmatched. Germline CDR1 is SGHRS and CDR2 is YFSETQ. The CDR3 loop reads CASSQGDLGANVLTF. The DNA of the CDR3 is TGCGCCAGCAGCCAGGGGGATTTAGGGGCCAACGTCCTGACTTTC.

The chain joins TRBV5-1 to TRBJ2-1, with TRBD1 matching 7 bases. The length of the CDR3 is 16 residues. Trimming took 6 bases from V and 0 from J; bases not matched to a gene: 9. The germline V gene has CDR1 SGHRS and CDR2 YFSETQ. The CDR3 DNA is TGCGCCAGCACCGGACAGGACGATCTCTCCTACAATGAGCAGTTCTTC. This sequence encodes CASTGQDDLSYNEQFF.